A single T cell receptor (beta chain) is shown here with its context. These data are taken from a study of T cell responses to AZD1222 COVID-19 vaccine. Here immunoSEQ multiplex PCR was the method, and the copy in TCRdb shows in-frame clones only, minus some. This sample yields approximately 150,000 clones, of which over 75% are seen a single time; 4.3% belongs to the top ten. Germline CDR1 reads MNHNY; CDR2 reads SVGAGI (reference sequence). V lost 6 bases to trimming and J lost 2 bases, with 14 bases between them. This CDR3 is built from 14 residues. The TCR was taken from an adult who received the AZD1222 COVID-19 vaccine. V and J are TRBV6-6 and TRBJ2-7; maybe TRBD2 (5 bases). The starting material was peripheral blood, obtained 28 days after the second AZD1222 dose. CDR3 DNA: TGTGCCAGCAGGCCGGGATCGGAGGCCTACGAGCAGTACTTC. Amino acid sequence: CASRPGSEAYEQYF.